Below, 7 T cell receptor beta chains from the same sample are listed, as sequenced in a study of OX40 agonist ivuxolimab in advanced cancers. Only in-frame clones appear in the TCRdb table, and some are missing; sequencing was by immunoSEQ multiplex PCR. The sample contains about 70,000 clones, approximately 90% of which appear only once. The sequences come from CD4+ or CD8+ T cells sorted from blood, collected in a trial of the OX40 agonist ivuxolimab. The receptors originated from an adult with an advanced solid tumor such as melanoma, head and neck, liver or kidney cancer.

This clone showed up just a few times. The chain combines TRBV6-5 with TRBJ1-6; no definite D call. Germline-derived CDR1 and CDR2 are MNHEY and SVGAGI. V gave up 8 bases and J gave up 14 bases, with 13 bases separating them. The CDR3 is made up of 11 amino acids. The CDR3 coding sequence is TGTGCCAGCCGTATGGGTGGGGCCCTCCACTTT. Translated, it gives CASRMGGALHF.

The rearrangement uses TRBV9 and TRBJ2-3; no clear D gene. This CDR3 contains 13 residues. V shed 0 bases and J shed 4 bases, with 6 bases lying between them. In germline, CDR1 is SGDLS, CDR2 YYNGEE. The CDR3 DNA sequence: TGTGCCAGCAGCGTAGGCCACGCAGATACGCAGTATTTT. Protein sequence: CASSVGHADTQYF.

Comments on this clone: The junction and the germline gene differ at one end; a read error may be behind it. V gene TRBV19 combines with J gene TRBJ1-5, with 10 bases identical to TRBD1. Germline V gene sequence: CDR1 LNHDA, CDR2 SQIVND (reference sequence). CDR3 length equals 16 residues. This CDR3 reads CVSSISGDRGRQPQHF. The CDR3 bases are TGTGTCAGTAGTATCAGCGGGGACAGGGGCCGTCAGCCCCAGCATTTT.

The chain couples TRBV5-1 to TRBJ1-2; D is possibly TRBD1 (5 bases). Trimming removed 4 bases from V and 2 bases from J, with 12 bases in between. The CDR3 extends over 14 amino acids. The germline CDR1 and CDR2 sequences are SGHRS and YFSETQ. CDR3 bases: TGCGCCAGCAGCCCAGACAGCCCGAACTATGGCTACACCTTC. Protein sequence: CASSPDSPNYGYTF. Full variable domain (outside the CDR3, taken from reference TRBV5-1 and TRBJ1-2): KAGVTQTPRYLIKTRGQQVTLSCSPISGHRSVSWYQQTPGQGLQFLFEYFSETQRNKGNFPGRFSGRQFSNSRSEMNVSTLELGDSALYLCASSPDSPNYGYTFGSGTRLTVV.

The V gene is TRBV6-6, the J gene TRBJ1-6, with 8 nucleotides matching TRBD1. J was trimmed by 7 bases and V by 5 bases; bases with no gene match: 10. The CDR3 totals 16 residues. CDR1 is MNHNY, CDR2 SVGAGI, per germline (reference sequence). CDR3 residues: CASSAGTGPINSPLHF. DNA of the CDR3: TGTGCCAGCAGTGCTGGGACAGGCCCTATCAATTCACCCCTCCACTTT.

The genes are TRBV19 and TRBJ1-5; D is ambiguous. The CDR3 is 15 amino acids. The germline CDR1 and CDR2 sequences are LNHDA and SQIVND (reference sequence). V shed 6 bases and J shed 7 bases, with 19 bases lying between them. The CDR3 DNA sequence: TGTGCCAGTAGCCCCCCGGCGGGCCGCCGGCAGCCCCAGCATTTT. Protein product: CASSPPAGRRQPQHF.

This sequence joins TRBV7-9 and TRBJ2-7, with unresolved D. V dropped 5 bases and J dropped 3 bases, with 23 bases sitting between them. The CDR3 runs to 17 residues. The germline gives CDR1 SEHNR, CDR2 FQNEAQ (reference sequence). The CDR3 DNA reads as TGTGCCAGCAGCGGGATCTCCGGGCCGGTCCCAAGCTACGAGCAGTACTTC. Protein product: CASSGISGPVPSYEQYF.